Listed here are 28 T cell receptor beta chains from one sample, sequenced in a study of beta chain features in type 1 diabetes. The study reverse transcribed the entire isolated RNA, so it sequenced expressed TCRB transcripts. Sequenced by immunoSEQ multiplex PCR; TCRdb stores in-frame clones only, minus some. The sample yields under 300,000 clones, 25% to 30% seen once. Sequenced sample: central memory CD4+ T cells from blood. All receptors derive from a man in his thirties or forties in good health.

This chain joins TRBV6-6 and TRBJ2-5, with D possibly matching TRBD1 (5 bases). Trimming removed 8 bases from V and 3 bases from J, with 7 bases in between. This CDR3 contains 11 residues. Germline-derived CDR1 and CDR2 are MNHNY and SVGAGI (reference sequence). Here the CDR3 DNA reads TGTGCCAGCCAGACAGAAGAGACCCAGTACTTC. Translating it yields CASQTEETQYF.

This clone has a handful of counts. The V and J genes are TRBV7-2 and TRBJ1-1; 10 bases are a match to TRBD1. Germline CDR1 SGHTA, CDR2 FQGNSA. CDR3 size: 16 residues. V lost 8 bases, J lost 2 bases, and 11 bases stayed unmatched. The CDR3 nucleotides are TGTGCCAGCTTAGAGGGACAGGGGTATGGAAACACTGAAGCTTTCTTT. It encodes CASLEGQGYGNTEAFF.

This clone has a single count. The J gene is TRBJ2-5, the V gene TRBV25-1; 10 nucleotides line up with TRBD1. The CDR3 contains 14 residues. The ends lost 4 bases at V and 3 bases at J; junction bases unmatched: 2. In germline, CDR1 is MGHDK, CDR2 SYGVNS. The CDR3 bases are TGTGCCAGCAGTGGACAGGGGGCGAAAGAGACCCAGTACTTC. Translation gives CASSGQGAKETQYF.

There are many counts of this clone. V and J are TRBV7-6 and TRBJ2-3; 10 bases are shared with TRBD2. V was clipped by 5 bases and J by 2 bases; unmatched bases: 7. Germline CDR1 is SGHVS and CDR2 is FNYEAQ. The CDR3 loop spans 16 amino acids. The DNA of the CDR3 is TGTGCCAGCAGCCCCATTAGCGGGGGGTACACAGATACGCAGTATTTT. It yields the protein CASSPISGGYTDTQYF.

The CDR3 DNA reads TGTGCCTTCTTGACTAGCGGGAAGGGCGAGCAGTACTTC. Its translation is CAFLTSGKGEQYF. The chain is built from TRBV30 and TRBJ2-7, with 11 bases fitting TRBD2. Germline V CDR1 and CDR2: GTSNPN, SVGIG (reference sequence). The CDR3 loop spans 13 amino acids. With V trimmed by 7 bases and J by 6 bases, 8 bases remained unmatched. The complete variable domain, with remaining parts taken from reference TRBV30 and TRBJ2-7, reads SQTIHQWPATLVQPVGSPLSLECTVEGTSNPNLYWYRQAAGRGLQLLFYSVGIGQISSEVPQNLSASRPQDRQFILSSKKLLLSDSGFYLCAFLTSGKGEQYFGPGTRLTVT.

V and J are TRBV15 and TRBJ2-7, with D hard to call. Germline V gives CDR1 LNHNV, CDR2 YYDKDF (reference sequence). V was trimmed by 0 bases and J by 3 bases, leaving 9 bases between them. This CDR3 has 14 amino acids. The CDR3 bases are TGTGCCACCAGCAGAGAGGGCGGTGGCTACGAGCAGTACTTC. The encoded protein is CATSREGGGYEQYF.

In regard to this clone: Possible read error: a much larger clone is one base away. This sequence joins TRBV7-8 and TRBJ2-1; TRBD2 might be the D (6 bases). Looked up from germline, CDR1 is SGHVS and CDR2 is FQNEAQ. The V and J ends lost 5 bases and 5 bases respectively, with 10 bases between them. This CDR3 contains 13 residues. This CDR3 reads CASSPGEDNEQFF. The DNA for the CDR3 is TGTGCCAGCAGCCCCGGGGAGGACAATGAGCAGTTCTTC.

The chain couples TRBV9 to TRBJ2-5; 7 nucleotides align to TRBD1. The V gene's germline CDR1 is SGDLS and CDR2 YYNGEE. This CDR3 has 15 residues. Unmatched junction bases numbered 13, after V lost 2 bases and J lost 9 bases. The CDR3 loop is CASSVGQALVGSQYF. CDR3 in DNA: TGTGCCAGCAGCGTTGGACAGGCCCTAGTCGGGTCCCAGTACTTC.

V gene TRBV9 combines with J gene TRBJ2-3; no definite D call. Germline loops: CDR1 SGDLS, CDR2 YYNGEE. There are 14 residues in the CDR3. The V and J ends lost 0 bases and 1 base respectively, with 6 bases between them. CDR3 sequence reads: CASSVDHRTDTQYF. The CDR3 DNA reads as TGTGCCAGCAGCGTAGACCATCGCACAGATACGCAGTATTTT.

The chain joins TRBV6-1 to TRBJ1-3, with D perhaps matching TRBD1 (5 bases). CDR3 size: 12 residues. V lost 8 bases and J lost 5, with 10 bases in between. CDR1 is MNHNS and CDR2 is SASEGT in the germline V gene. CDR3 coding DNA: TGTGCCAGCGGGGGGTATAGAAACACCATATATTTT. It specifies CASGGYRNTIYF.

This clone appeared a few times. The genes are TRBV29-1 and TRBJ2-1; D call uncertain. This CDR3 is 11 amino acids long. Trimming took 8 bases from V and 3 from J, leaving 8 bases between them. Germline V CDR1 and CDR2: SQVTM, ANQGSEA. CDR3 in DNA: TGCAGCTTCGACCGCTACAATGAGCAGTTCTTC. Amino acids: CSFDRYNEQFF.

This clone was picked up a small number of times. V and J are TRBV29-1 and TRBJ2-3; 7 bases line up with TRBD2. This CDR3 has 14 amino acids. V was pared by 0 bases and J by 7 bases, with 7 bases of the junction left unmatched. In germline, CDR1 is SQVTM, CDR2 ANQGSEA. DNA for the CDR3: TGCAGCGTTGAAGACGGGGGGTCTCGATATACGCAGTATTTT. Its protein product is CSVEDGGSRYTQYF.

The chain joins TRBV9 to TRBJ2-7; D unresolved. Germline CDR1 and CDR2: SGDLS and YYNGEE. V was shortened by 0 bases and J by 0 bases, with 7 bases between the two germline ends. This CDR3 is 14 amino acids long. In nucleotides, the CDR3 is TGTGCCAGCAGCGTAGGATACAACTCCTACGAGCAGTACTTC. It codes for CASSVGYNSYEQYF.

The chain links TRBV7-2 to TRBJ2-1, with D tentatively TRBD1 (5 bases). Trimming pared 4 bases from V and 7 bases from J, leaving 11 bases between. Germline CDR1 reads SGHTA; CDR2 reads FQGNSA. This CDR3 has 13 amino acids. CDR3 bases: TGTGCCAGCAGCTCGGACATTTTGAATGAGCAGTTCTTC. Amino acids: CASSSDILNEQFF. Looking up the rest from reference TRBV7-2 and TRBJ2-1 gives the full variable domain: GAGVSQSPSNKVTEKGKDVELRCDPISGHTALYWYRQSLGQGLEFLIYFQGNSAPDKSGLPSDRFSAERTGGSVSTLTIQRTQQEDSAVYLCASSSDILNEQFFGPGTRLTVL.

CDR3 region: CASSLGDRVTEAFF. In DNA form, the CDR3 reads TGTGCCAGCAGCTTGGGGGACAGGGTAACTGAAGCTTTCTTT. The chain carries TRBV5-6 and TRBJ1-1, with TRBD1 matching 9 bases. Germline CDR1 SGHDT, CDR2 YYEEEE. This CDR3 region has 14 residues. V lost 0 bases, J lost 5 bases, and 2 bases stayed unmatched.

This clone has just a few counts. The rearrangement joins TRBV4-3 to TRBJ2-7; tentatively, D is TRBD2 (5 bases). Germline assignment: CDR1 LGHNA and CDR2 YSLEER. V lost 2 bases to trimming and J lost 7 bases, with 12 bases between them. This CDR3 comprises 13 residues. In nucleotides, the CDR3 is TGCGCCAGCAGCCAACGGGATGCGGGTGAGCAGTACTTC. Amino acids: CASSQRDAGEQYF.

This rearrangement joins TRBV9 to TRBJ2-1; possibly TRBD1 for D (5 bases). This CDR3 spans 15 amino acids. Germline V gene data show CDR1 as SGDLS and CDR2 as YYNGEE. Trimming took off 0 bases at V and 3 bases at J, with 10 bases between the two ends. CDR3 protein: CASSVGQKVYNEQFF. DNA of the CDR3: TGTGCCAGCAGCGTAGGACAGAAGGTCTACAATGAGCAGTTCTTC. Supplemented by reference TRBV9 and TRBJ2-1, the full variable domain reads DSGVTQTPKHLITATGQRVTLRCSPRSGDLSVYWYQQSLDQGLQFLIQYYNGEERAKGNILERFSAQQFPDLHSELNLSSLELGDSALYFCASSVGQKVYNEQFFGPGTRLTVL.

The V gene is TRBV7-2, the J gene TRBJ1-1; D gene unclear. The germline V gene has CDR1 SGHTA and CDR2 FQGNSA. This CDR3 spans 12 amino acids. V was shortened by 4 bases and J by 6 bases, with 9 bases between the two germline ends. The CDR3 nucleotides read TGTGCCAGCAGCTCCCTTAGCGCTGAAGCTTTCTTT. Translating it yields CASSSLSAEAFF.

This clone was detected a few times. At the DNA level, this CDR3 is encoded by other sequences in the same sample as well. The V and J genes are TRBV2 and TRBJ2-5; 9 bases fit TRBD1. The CDR3 is made up of 13 amino acids. The germline CDR1 and CDR2 sequences are SNHLY and FYNNEI. The trim removed 5 bases at V and 3 bases at J, leaving 1 base unmatched. The CDR3 loop is CASSRTGEETQYF. The CDR3 DNA follows: TGTGCCAGCAGTCGGACAGGGGAAGAGACCCAGTACTTC.

The rearrangement uses TRBV7-2 and TRBJ1-5; maybe TRBD1 (5 bases). V lost 6 bases to trimming and J lost 4 bases, with 16 bases between them. The CDR3 spans 15 residues. Germline V gene lookup returns CDR1 SGHTA and CDR2 FQGNSA. CDR3 loop: CASSPGGTGNQPQHF. DNA of the CDR3: TGTGCCAGCAGTCCCGGCGGGACTGGGAATCAGCCCCAGCATTTT.

The chain links TRBV14 to TRBJ2-7; D unclear. Germline loops: CDR1 SGHDN, CDR2 FVKESK. The V gene lost 0 bases and the J gene lost 6 bases, with 12 bases spanning the gap. CDR3 length equals 14 residues. Written as DNA, the CDR3 is TGTGCCAGCAGCCAAGATAGAGACCCCTCCGAGCAGTACTTC. Amino acids: CASSQDRDPSEQYF.

This rearrangement joins TRBV2 to TRBJ2-1, with D possibly TRBD2 on 5 matching bases. Germline CDR1 is SNHLY and CDR2 is FYNNEI. Trimming removed 11 bases from V and 6 bases from J, with 14 bases in between. This CDR3 has 12 amino acids. The CDR3 spells CAGSGNGNEQFF. The CDR3 DNA is TGTGCCGGGAGCGGCAACGGCAATGAGCAGTTCTTC.

This sequence joins TRBV14 and TRBJ2-7, with TRBD2 matching 10 bases. Germline-derived CDR1 and CDR2 are SGHDN and FVKESK. The V and J ends lost 4 bases and 6 bases, in that order; junction bases with no gene match: 3. This CDR3 has 13 amino acids. CDR3 DNA: TGTGCCAGCAGCCCCCGGACTAGCGGCGAGCAGTACTTC. It yields the protein CASSPRTSGEQYF.

This sequence joins TRBV6-5 and TRBJ2-7, with 7 positions matching TRBD1. V gave up 6 bases and J gave up 1 base; unmatched junction bases: 3. The length of the CDR3 is 13 residues. The germline gives CDR1 MNHEY, CDR2 SVGAGI. The CDR3 region is CASRKGQSYEQYF. As DNA, the CDR3 is TGTGCCAGCAGAAAGGGACAGTCCTACGAGCAGTACTTC.

This clone appeared a few times. This sample also contains other DNA sequences that code for the same CDR3. The chain carries TRBV7-2 and TRBJ1-2, with 7 bases that match TRBD1. Germline V gene sequence: CDR1 SGHTA, CDR2 FQGNSA. V was pared by 5 bases and J by 6 bases, with 6 bases of the junction left unmatched. This CDR3 has 13 residues. CDR3 sequence: CASSPGTENGYTF. In DNA, the CDR3 is TGTGCCAGCAGCCCGGGGACAGAAAATGGCTACACCTTC.

There are many counts of this clone. This rearrangement joins TRBV11-2 to TRBJ2-3, with TRBD2 matching over 8 bases. Germline CDR1 is SGHAT and CDR2 is FQNNGV. The CDR3 length is 16 residues. Unmatched junction bases numbered 8, after V lost 5 bases and J lost 1 base. CDR3 nucleotides: TGTGCCAGCAGCCCCACGGGGACTAGGGGCACAGATACGCAGTATTTT. Protein product: CASSPTGTRGTDTQYF.

This chain links TRBV7-2 with TRBJ2-1, with a weak D call TRBD2 (6 bases). V was clipped by 5 bases and J by 5 bases, with 13 bases between them. There are 14 residues in the CDR3. Germline CDR1 reads SGHTA; CDR2 reads FQGNSA. This chain's CDR3 is CASSVGTGNNEQFF. The CDR3 DNA reads TGTGCCAGCAGCGTAGGGACTGGAAACAATGAGCAGTTCTTC.

The V and J genes are TRBV6-5 and TRBJ2-7; 8 bases align to TRBD1. Trimming cost V 2 bases and J 4 bases; bases outside gene matches: 7. The V gene's germline CDR1 is MNHEY and CDR2 SVGAGI. The CDR3 spans 15 residues. The CDR3 loop is CASSYATGQGYEQYF. The CDR3 DNA is TGTGCCAGCAGTTACGCAACTGGACAGGGTTACGAGCAGTACTTC.